This T cell receptor beta chain derives from a study of blood T cell repertoires in COVID-19. About the study: T cells, B-cell-depleted T cells, or PBMCs provided the cDNA or gDNA that served as material.

This table comes from immunoSEQ multiplex PCR, and its TCRdb copy is limited to in-frame clones, with some not included. The data contain roughly 700,000 clones, over 80% of them singletons. This clone was picked up one time. Sequences were obtained from peripheral blood. This receptor was taken from a young woman with acute or convalescent COVID-19.

This CDR3 is CASSLKLGAEDGYTF. In DNA form, the CDR3 reads TGTGCCAGCAGCTTAAAATTAGGGGCAGAGGATGGCTACACCTTC. V and J are TRBV7-9 and TRBJ1-2; perhaps TRBD1 as D (5 bases). Germline V gene lookup returns CDR1 SEHNR and CDR2 FQNEAQ (reference sequence). Trimming took 2 bases from V and 6 from J, leaving 16 bases between them. The CDR3 sequence is 15 residues long.